The 10 T cell receptor beta chains below were found in one sample sequenced in a study of T-cell memory formation after mild COVID-19. TCRdb re-called the 5' RACE reads through MiXCR, storing one row per CDR3 protein. The sample yields some 150,000 distinct CDR3 sequences, approximately 21% seen once. The sample comprised PBMCs or a T cell subset sorted from them (not recorded which). The receptor set was obtained from an adult woman who had mild COVID-19 (a few samples of this study predate the infection). Cell type and time point are not known.

V is TRBV7-9 and J is TRBJ1-1; D not resolved. Trimming cost V 8 bases and J 6 bases, with 7 bases left between them. Germline values: CDR1 SEHNR, CDR2 FQNEAQ (reference sequence). This CDR3 is 10 amino acids long. CDR3 DNA: TGTGCCAGCGGGGATCCTGAAGCTTTCTTT. Its protein is CASGDPEAFF.

The rearrangement uses TRBV20-1 and TRBJ2-5; D is tentatively TRBD1 or TRBD2 (6 bases each). Germline-derived CDR1 and CDR2 are DFQATT and SNEGSKA (reference sequence). The CDR3 runs 13 residues. The CDR3 coding sequence is TGCACACCGTACCCGGGGGCCCAAGAGACCCAGTACTTC. Amino acid sequence: CTPYPGAQETQYF.

This clonotype was seen ten or more times. The chain uses TRBV7-8 and TRBJ2-3, with D unresolved. This CDR3 region has 12 residues. Germline CDR1 SGHVS, CDR2 FQNEAQ. Trimming took 5 bases from V and 6 from J, leaving 9 bases between them. CDR3 region: CASSPSRDTQYF. The CDR3 DNA reads as TGTGCCAGCAGCCCCTCGAGGGATACGCAGTATTTT.

The rearrangement uses TRBV12-3 or TRBV12-4 and TRBJ1-2; the match to TRBD1 covers 10 bases. J gave up 5 bases and V 4 bases, and 7 bases lay outside the gene matches. The CDR3 contains 15 residues. The CDR3 region has the DNA TGTGCCAGCAGTTCACGGACAGGGGGAGGGTATGGCTACACCTTC. It is translated as CASSSRTGGGYGYTF.

The chain couples TRBV5-5 to TRBJ2-7, with D possibly TRBD1 on 5 matching bases. The germline V gene encodes CDR1 SGHKS and CDR2 YYEKEE (reference sequence). The germline V and J ends were trimmed by 0 bases and 0 bases, with 10 bases remaining between them. The CDR3 runs to 15 residues. Here the CDR3 DNA reads TGTGCCAGCAGCTTGGGGGGCCTGAGCTCCTACGAGCAGTACTTC. It yields the protein CASSLGGLSSYEQYF.

The genes are TRBV20-1 and TRBJ2-3; no definite D call. CDR1 and CDR2 from the germline V gene are DFQATT and SNEGSKA (reference sequence). This CDR3 spans 13 amino acids. The V and J ends lost 5 bases and 11 bases respectively, with 20 bases between them. CDR3 DNA: TGCAGTGCTTCTAACAGACTGGAGAGCAGGCAGTATTTT. It specifies CSASNRLESRQYF.

V is TRBV24-1 and J is TRBJ2-3; D may be TRBD1 (5 bases). Germline V gene data show CDR1 as KGHDR and CDR2 as SFDVKD. The CDR3 has 15 residues. V lost 4 bases, J lost 4 bases, and 14 bases lay in between. The CDR3 reads CATSDSPLGADTQYF. The CDR3 DNA sequence: TGTGCCACCAGTGACTCCCCCTTAGGGGCAGATACGCAGTATTTT.

The chain has TRBV5-1 and TRBJ1-1; D unresolved. Germline V gene sequence: CDR1 SGHRS, CDR2 YFSETQ. This CDR3 has 16 amino acids. The V gene lost 1 base and the J gene lost 0 bases, with 13 bases spanning the gap. The CDR3 DNA is TGCGCCAGCAGCTTGTTTGCAGGCGGCATGAACACTGAAGCTTTCTTT. It yields the protein CASSLFAGGMNTEAFF.

The sample holds a few counts of this clonotype. The V and J genes are TRBV3-1 and TRBJ2-7; TRBD2 matches 13 bases. V trimming: 3 bases; J trimming: 5 bases; junction bases outside the gene matches: 13. This CDR3 has 18 residues. In germline, CDR1 is LGHDT, CDR2 YNNKEL (reference sequence). As DNA, the CDR3 is TGTGCCAGCAGCCACGGTGTGACTAGCGGGAGGCTTCAGGACGAGCAGTACTTC. Its protein is CASSHGVTSGRLQDEQYF.

The chain is built from TRBV30 and TRBJ2-3; D is possibly TRBD1 or TRBD2 (5 bases each). Germline CDR1 and CDR2: GTSNPN and SVGIG (reference sequence). The germline V and J ends were trimmed by 5 bases and 3 bases, with 15 bases remaining between them. There are 14 residues in the CDR3. CDR3 residues: CAWGDEGLTDTQYF. The CDR3 nucleotides are TGTGCCTGGGGCGACGAGGGGCTGACAGATACGCAGTATTTT.